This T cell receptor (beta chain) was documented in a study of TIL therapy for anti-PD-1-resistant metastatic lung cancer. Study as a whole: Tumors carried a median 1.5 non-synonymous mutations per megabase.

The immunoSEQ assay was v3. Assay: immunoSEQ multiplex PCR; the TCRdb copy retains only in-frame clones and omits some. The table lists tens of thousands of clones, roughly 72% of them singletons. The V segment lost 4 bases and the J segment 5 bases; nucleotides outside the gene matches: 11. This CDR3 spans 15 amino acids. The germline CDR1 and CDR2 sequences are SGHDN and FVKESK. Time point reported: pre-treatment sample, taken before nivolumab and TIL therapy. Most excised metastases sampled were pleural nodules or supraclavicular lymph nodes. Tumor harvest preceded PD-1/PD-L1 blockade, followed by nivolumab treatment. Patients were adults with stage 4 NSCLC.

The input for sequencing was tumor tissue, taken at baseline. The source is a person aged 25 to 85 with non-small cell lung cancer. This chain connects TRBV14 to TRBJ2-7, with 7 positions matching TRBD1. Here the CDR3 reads CASSPLLPDRDEQYF. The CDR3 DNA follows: TGTGCCAGCAGCCCCCTCCTTCCTGACAGGGACGAGCAGTACTTC.